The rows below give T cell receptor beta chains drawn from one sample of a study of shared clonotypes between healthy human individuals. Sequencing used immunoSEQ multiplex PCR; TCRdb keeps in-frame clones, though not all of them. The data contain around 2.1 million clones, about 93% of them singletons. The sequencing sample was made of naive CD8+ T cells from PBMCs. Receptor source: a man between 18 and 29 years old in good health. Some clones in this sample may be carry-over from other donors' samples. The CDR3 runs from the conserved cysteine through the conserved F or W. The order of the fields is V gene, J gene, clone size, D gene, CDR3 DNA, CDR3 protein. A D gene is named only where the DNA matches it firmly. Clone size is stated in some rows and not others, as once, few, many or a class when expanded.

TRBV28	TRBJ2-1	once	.	TGTGCCAGCAGCCCAAGAGAAGTTAGATTAACTACTAATGAGCAGTTCTTC	CASSPREVRLTTNEQFF
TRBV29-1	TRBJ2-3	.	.	TGCAGCGTGGACTCTGGGGGGCTGAAGAGAGATACGCAGTATTTT	CSVDSGGLKRDTQYF
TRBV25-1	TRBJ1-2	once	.	TGTGCCAGCAGTGAAGGTCCTTATGGCTACACCTTC	CASSEGPYGYTF
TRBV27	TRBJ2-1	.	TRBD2	TGTGCCAGCAGTTTAGGGACTAGCGGCTCCTACAATGAGCAGTTCTTC	CASSLGTSGSYNEQFF
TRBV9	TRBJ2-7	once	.	TGTGCCAGCAGCTTCGCGGACAGTCCCTACGAGCAGTACTTC	CASSFADSPYEQYF
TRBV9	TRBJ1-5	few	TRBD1	TGTGCCAGCAGCGTACATAGGACAGGGGGCCGGCATCAGCCCCAGCATTTT	CASSVHRTGGRHQPQHF
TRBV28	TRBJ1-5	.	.	TGTGCCAGCAGCCCTCGAAACGGACAGAGAAATCAGCCCCAGCATTTT	CASSPRNGQRNQPQHF
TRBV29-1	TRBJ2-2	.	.	TGCAGCGTTGTGGGCGGGTTGGGTAGCACCGGGGAGCTGTTTTTT	CSVVGGLGSTGELFF
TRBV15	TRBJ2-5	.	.	TGTGCCACCAGCAGAGACCGGGACACCAATCAAGAGACCCAGTACTTC	CATSRDRDTNQETQYF
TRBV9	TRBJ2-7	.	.	TGTGCCAGCAGCGTCGACACCTCCTACGAGCAGTACTTC	CASSVDTSYEQYF
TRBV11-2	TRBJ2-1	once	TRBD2	TGTGCCAGCAGCTTAGACAGGACTAGCGGGAGATCCGGTGAGCAGTTCTTC	CASSLDRTSGRSGEQFF
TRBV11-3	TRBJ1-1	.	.	TGTGCCAGCAGCCCCGGACCAGGAGGGGAAGCTTTCTTT	CASSPGPGGEAFF
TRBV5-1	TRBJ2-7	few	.	TGCGCCAGCAGCCTAGACGGAGTGGCGGGCCCCTACGAGCAGTACTTC	CASSLDGVAGPYEQYF
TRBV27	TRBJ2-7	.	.	TGTGCCAGCAGTTTGTATGGGGTAGGGTTATATATGCAGTACTTC	CASSLYGVGLYMQYF
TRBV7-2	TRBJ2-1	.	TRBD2	TGTGCCAGCAGCAATAGCGGGACCCATGAGCAGTTCTTC	CASSNSGTHEQFF
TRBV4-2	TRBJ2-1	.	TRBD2	TGTGCCAGCAGCCAGGGACTAGCGGGAGTCAATGAGCAGTTCTTC	CASSQGLAGVNEQFF
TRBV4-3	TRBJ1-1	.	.	TGCGCCAGCAGCCAAAAACAGGGGAACACTGAAGCTTTCTTT	CASSQKQGNTEAFF
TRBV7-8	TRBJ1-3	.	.	TGTGCCAGCAGGGGGGGAAACACCATATATTTT	CASRGGNTIYF
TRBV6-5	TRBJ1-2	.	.	TGTGCCATCTGGACTGTGAACTATGGCTACACCTTC	CAIWTVNYGYTF
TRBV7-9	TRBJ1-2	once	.	TGTGCCAGCAGCTTAGTCCAGGGATTTGGCTACACCTTC	CASSLVQGFGYTF
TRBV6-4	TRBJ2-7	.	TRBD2	TGTGCCAGCAGTGCGACTAGCGAATCCTACGAGCAGTACTTC	CASSATSESYEQYF
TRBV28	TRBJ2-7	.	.	TGTGCCAGCAGTTTAGTGATGGGCAGGAGCTCCTACGAGCAGTACTTC	CASSLVMGRSSYEQYF
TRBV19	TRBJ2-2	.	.	TGTGCCAGTAGTATAGGAGGGGGATTGGGCACCGGGGAGCTGTTTTTT	CASSIGGGLGTGELFF
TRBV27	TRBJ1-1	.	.	TGTGCCAGCAGTTTGACAGCACTGAACACTGAAGCTTTCTTT	CASSLTALNTEAFF
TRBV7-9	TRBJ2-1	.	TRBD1	TGTGCCAGCAGCACGTATACAGGGGGCGCAGGAAATGAGCAGTTCTTC	CASSTYTGGAGNEQFF
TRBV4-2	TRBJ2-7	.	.	TGTGCCAGCAAGGGGACTCTCGACTCCTACGAGCAGTACTTC	CASKGTLDSYEQYF
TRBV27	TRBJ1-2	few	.	TGTGCCGCGGCGGGTTTGGGTCCGGAAGGACACTATGGCTACACCTTC	CAAAGLGPEGHYGYTF